This T cell receptor (beta chain) was identified during a study of shared clonotypes between healthy human individuals. The assay used deep level. Sequenced by immunoSEQ multiplex PCR; TCRdb stores in-frame clones only, minus some. Of roughly 2.1 million clones in the sample, around 93% were seen once. Positive CCR7 selection of CD45RO-negative cells yielded the naive CD8 cells, and terminally differentiated effector memory CD45RA+ cells were excluded. Germline V lookup: CDR1 SGDLS, CDR2 YYNGEE. CDR3 length: 16 amino acids. V lost 3 bases and J lost 3; bases outside the gene matches: 10. Sequencing was done on a sample of naive CD8+ T cells from PBMCs. This sequence was found in a man between 18 and 29 years old in good health. Some clones in this sample may be carry-over from other donors' samples. The V and J genes are TRBV9 and TRBJ1-1; the match to TRBD1 covers 8 bases. CDR3 bases: TGTGCCAGCAGCGCCCCAGGGGGCATAGACGACACTGAAGCTTTCTTT. It is translated as CASSAPGGIDDTEAFF.